The following is a TCR beta chain sequence with its context. Its cognate antigen is unknown. Points from the study as a whole: Tumor-infiltrating Treg TCR alpha and beta sequences overlapped most with tumor naive CD4+ T cells, then blood naive.

V was trimmed by 1 base and J by 4 bases, leaving 5 bases between them. The CDR3 length is 12 residues. Tregs were sorted as CD4+CD25+CD127-/low cells. MiXCR, run by TCRdb on the 5' RACE reads, gives a single entry per CDR3 protein. Of about 9,000 distinct CDR3 sequences listed, roughly half are singletons. The chain employs TRBV12-3 or TRBV12-4 and TRBJ2-7; no firm D call. Sequencing was performed on Tregs sorted from a lymph node. The source of this sequence is a female donor with breast cancer. This CDR3 is CASSLEWYEQYF. The CDR3 bases are TGTGCCAGCAGTTTAGAGTGGTACGAGCAGTACTTC.